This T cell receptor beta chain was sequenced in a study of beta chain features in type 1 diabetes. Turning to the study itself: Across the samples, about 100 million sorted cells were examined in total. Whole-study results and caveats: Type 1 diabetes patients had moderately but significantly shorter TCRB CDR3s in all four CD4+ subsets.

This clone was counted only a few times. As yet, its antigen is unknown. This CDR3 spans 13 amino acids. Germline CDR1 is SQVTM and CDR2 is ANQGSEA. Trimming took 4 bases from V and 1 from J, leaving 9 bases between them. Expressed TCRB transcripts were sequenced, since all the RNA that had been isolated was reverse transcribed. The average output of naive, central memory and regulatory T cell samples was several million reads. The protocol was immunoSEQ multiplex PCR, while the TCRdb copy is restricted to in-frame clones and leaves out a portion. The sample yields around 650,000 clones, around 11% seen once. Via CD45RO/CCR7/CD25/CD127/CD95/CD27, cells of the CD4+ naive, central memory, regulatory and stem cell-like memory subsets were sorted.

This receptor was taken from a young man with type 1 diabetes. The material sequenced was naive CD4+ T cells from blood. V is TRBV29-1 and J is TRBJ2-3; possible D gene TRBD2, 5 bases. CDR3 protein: CSVVTGGTDTQYF. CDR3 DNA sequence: TGCAGCGTTGTAACCGGGGGCACAGATACGCAGTATTTT.